The 12 T cell receptor beta chains below come from one sample, sequenced in a study of T cell changes during pregnancy in multiple sclerosis. The protocol was immunoSEQ multiplex PCR, while the TCRdb copy is restricted to in-frame clones and leaves out a portion. The sample includes around 80,000 clones, just over 90% of them seen just once. Specimen: peripheral blood, collected before pregnancy. The receptors derive from a female donor with multiple sclerosis, enrolled in a pregnancy study.

V is TRBV5-1 and J is TRBJ2-7; TRBD1 agrees at 10 bases. The CDR3 sequence is 16 residues long. The V gene end was trimmed by 5 bases and the J gene end by 3 bases; junction bases not matched to a gene: 11. The germline V gene encodes CDR1 SGHRS and CDR2 YFSETQ. CDR3 amino acids: CASSPLPGQGSYEQYF. In DNA, the CDR3 is TGCGCCAGCAGTCCCCTTCCGGGACAGGGGAGCTACGAGCAGTACTTC.

The rearrangement uses TRBV10-2 and TRBJ1-2; TRBD1 matches 9 bases. V was pared by 5 bases and J by 1 base, with 8 bases of the junction left unmatched. The CDR3 length is 16 residues. The germline V gene has CDR1 WSHSY and CDR2 SAAADI. The CDR3 loop is CASSPEGTGNNYGYTF. The CDR3 nucleotides are TGCGCCAGCAGTCCAGAAGGGACAGGGAATAACTATGGCTACACCTTC.

The chain is built from TRBV30 and TRBJ1-5; TRBD1 matches at 8 bases. The V segment lost 5 bases and the J segment 1 base; nucleotides outside the gene matches: 7. This CDR3 region has 15 residues. CDR1 GTSNPN and CDR2 SVGIG come from the germline V gene (reference sequence). The CDR3 DNA reads as TGTGCCTGGGGCAGGACAGGGTGGAGCAATCAGCCCCAGCATTTT. The encoded protein is CAWGRTGWSNQPQHF.

The chain recombines TRBV5-4 with TRBJ2-7, with D hard to call. This CDR3 comprises 12 residues. Looked up from germline, CDR1 is SGHNT and CDR2 is YYREEE (reference sequence). The germline V and J ends were trimmed by 4 bases and 3 bases, with 8 bases remaining between them. The CDR3 here is CASSLNLYEQYF. The CDR3 DNA reads TGTGCCAGCAGCCTAAACCTCTACGAGCAGTACTTC.

This chain connects TRBV7-2 to TRBJ2-5, with 8 bases lining up with TRBD2. Germline lookup yields CDR1 SGHTA and CDR2 FQGNSA. V shed 6 bases, J shed 1 base, and the junction held 4 bases outside the gene matches. The CDR3 totals 14 residues. The CDR3 loop reads CASSRTSSQETQYF. The CDR3 coding sequence is TGTGCCAGCAGTCGGACTAGCTCCCAAGAGACCCAGTACTTC. Full variable domain (rest looked up from reference TRBV7-2 and TRBJ2-5): GAGVSQSPSNKVTEKGKDVELRCDPISGHTALYWYRQSLGQGLEFLIYFQGNSAPDKSGLPSDRFSAERTGGSVSTLTIQRTQQEDSAVYLCASSRTSSQETQYFGPGTRLLVL.

This clone has just one count. The chain recombines TRBV11-2 with TRBJ2-7; D perhaps matches TRBD1 (6 bases). V was cut by 2 bases and J by 0 bases, with 11 bases left in between. This CDR3 region has 15 residues. CDR1 SGHAT and CDR2 FQNNGV come from the germline V gene. The CDR3 bases are TGTGCCAGCAGCTTATTGCAGGACAGCTCCTACGAGCAGTACTTC. Its protein is CASSLLQDSSYEQYF.

This chain connects TRBV5-6 to TRBJ1-1; 12 nucleotides agree with TRBD1. This CDR3 spans 17 amino acids. The V gene end was trimmed by 5 bases and the J gene end by 2 bases; junction bases not matched to a gene: 10. CDR1 SGHDT and CDR2 YYEEEE come from the germline V gene. The CDR3 sequence is CASRNPRDRGLNTEAFF. CDR3 nucleotides: TGTGCCAGCAGGAACCCCCGGGACAGGGGGCTTAACACTGAAGCTTTCTTT.

CDR3 DNA sequence: TGCAGCGTGGCGACTAGCACAGATACGCAGTATTTT. Its protein is CSVATSTDTQYF. V gene TRBV29-1 combines with J gene TRBJ2-3; no reliable D call. The CDR3 totals 12 residues. The V and J ends lost 6 bases and 0 bases respectively, with 7 bases between them. Germline assignment: CDR1 SQVTM and CDR2 ANQGSEA.

The genes are TRBV9 and TRBJ2-7, with 13 nucleotides matching TRBD2. The CDR3 totals 14 residues. Germline-derived CDR1 and CDR2 are SGDLS and YYNGEE. With 5 bases clipped from V and 5 bases from J, the junction kept 4 bases outside the gene matches. This CDR3 is CASSTGTSGNEQYF. CDR3 coding DNA: TGTGCCAGCAGTACCGGGACTAGCGGGAACGAGCAGTACTTC.

This clone was counted only a few times. The genes are TRBV29-1 and TRBJ2-1, with a weak D call TRBD1 (5 bases). Trimming shortened V by 1 base and J by 7 bases, and 20 bases separated the two germline ends. The CDR3 runs 16 residues. Germline loops: CDR1 SQVTM, CDR2 ANQGSEA. As DNA, the CDR3 is TGCAGCGTTGAAGGCATTGCCGGACAAGTCAGTAATGAGCAGTTCTTC. This translates into CSVEGIAGQVSNEQFF.

This clone was observed a single time. The V call is TRBV2, the J call TRBJ1-2; TRBD1 is a possible D gene (5 bases). Germline CDR1 reads SNHLY; CDR2 reads FYNNEI. V was cut by 7 bases and J by 3 bases, with 12 bases left in between. The CDR3 is made up of 13 amino acids. CDR3 nucleotides: TGTGCCAGCAACCCAGGGAGGGACTATGGCTACACCTTC. It yields the protein CASNPGRDYGYTF. The entire variable domain, with the rest obtained from reference TRBV2 and TRBJ1-2, is as follows: EPEVTQTPSHQVTQMGQEVILRCVPISNHLYFYWYRQILGQKVEFLVSFYNNEISEKSEIFDDQFSVERPDGSNFTLKIRSTKLEDSAMYFCASNPGRDYGYTFGSGTRLTVV.

This rearrangement joins TRBV4-2 to TRBJ2-1; the match to TRBD1 covers 9 bases. With V trimmed by 3 bases and J by 1 base, 13 bases remained unmatched. Looked up from germline, CDR1 is LGHNA and CDR2 is YNFKEQ. This CDR3 region has 19 residues. The CDR3 loop is CASSHNPPIQGASYNEQFF. The CDR3 nucleotides read TGTGCCAGCAGCCATAACCCTCCCATACAGGGGGCTTCCTACAATGAGCAGTTCTTC.